This T cell receptor (beta chain) was identified in a study of OX40 agonist ivuxolimab in advanced cancers. In the study overall: Dose-escalation patients suffered from hepatocellular carcinoma, melanoma, renal cell or head and neck cancer.

Study outcomes and limitations: Expanded clones belonging to CD8+ T cells outnumbered, on average, those of CD4+. Certain nonresponders likewise exhibited a low normalized T-cell clonal expansion. Relatively little clonal expansion, among the lowest observed, appeared in partial responders at 0.1-3.0 mg/kg.

The table came from immunoSEQ multiplex PCR; TCRdb's copy has only in-frame clones and leaves some out. The table has about 58,000 clones, around nine tenths seen once. Trimming cost V 4 bases and J 6 bases, with 7 bases left between them. Germline V CDR1 and CDR2: ENHRY, SYGVKD. This CDR3 is 11 amino acids long. Concerning this clone itself: Its specificity is not known.

This TCR derives from an adult with an advanced solid tumor such as melanoma, head and neck, liver or kidney cancer. The V and J genes are TRBV10-3 and TRBJ2-7; D unclear. The specimen was CD4+ or CD8+ T cells sorted from blood, collected in a trial of the OX40 agonist ivuxolimab. The CDR3 DNA follows: TGTGCCATCAGTGCTGGGATCGAGCAGTACTTC. Translating it yields CAISAGIEQYF.